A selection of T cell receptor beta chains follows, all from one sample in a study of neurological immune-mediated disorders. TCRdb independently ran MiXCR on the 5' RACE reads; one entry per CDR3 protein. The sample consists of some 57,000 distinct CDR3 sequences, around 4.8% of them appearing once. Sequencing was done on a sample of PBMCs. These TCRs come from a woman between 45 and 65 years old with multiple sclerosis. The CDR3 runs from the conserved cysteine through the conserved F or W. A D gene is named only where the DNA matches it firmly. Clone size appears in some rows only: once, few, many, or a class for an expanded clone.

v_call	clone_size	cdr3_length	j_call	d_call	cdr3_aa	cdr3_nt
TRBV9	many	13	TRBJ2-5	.	CASSVDGLGTQYF	TGTGCCAGCAGCGTAGATGGTTTAGGGACCCAGTACTTC
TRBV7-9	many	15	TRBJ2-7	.	CASSSDRRLAYEQYF	TGTGCCAGCAGCTCGGACCGACGTTTAGCCTACGAGCAGTACTTC
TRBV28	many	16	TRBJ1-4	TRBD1	CASTLTSGTENEKLFF	TGTGCCAGCACCCTCACATCCGGGACAGAGAATGAAAAACTGTTTTTT
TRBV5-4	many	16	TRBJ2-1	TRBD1	CASSLWPGQGANEQFF	TGTGCCAGCAGCTTGTGGCCGGGACAGGGGGCTAATGAGCAGTTCTTC
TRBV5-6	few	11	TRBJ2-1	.	CASSRLNEQFF	TGTGCCAGCAGTCGGCTCAATGAGCAGTTCTTC
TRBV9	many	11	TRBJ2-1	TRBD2	CASRGENEQFF	TGTGCCAGTCGGGGGGAAAATGAGCAGTTCTTC
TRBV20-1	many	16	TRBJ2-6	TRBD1	CSARKGAGSGANVLTF	TGCAGTGCGCGAAAGGGGGCTGGCTCTGGGGCCAACGTCCTGACTTTC
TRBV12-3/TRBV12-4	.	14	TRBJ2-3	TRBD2	CASSLSGGGFAQYF	TGTGCCAGCAGCCTCTCTGGGGGGGGTTTTGCGCAGTATTTT
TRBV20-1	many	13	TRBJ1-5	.	CSAMGNSNQPQHF	TGCAGTGCCATGGGGAATAGCAATCAGCCCCAGCATTTT
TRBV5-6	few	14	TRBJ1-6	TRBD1	CASSATGGRSPLNF	TGTGCCAGCAGCGCAACAGGGGGACGGTCACCCCTCAACTTT
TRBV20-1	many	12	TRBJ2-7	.	CSAHLDSYEQYF	TGCAGTGCTCATTTGGACAGTTACGAGCAGTACTTC
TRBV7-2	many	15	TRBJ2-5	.	CASSLDPQVVETQYF	TGTGCCAGCAGCTTAGACCCACAGGTTGTCGAGACCCAGTACTTC
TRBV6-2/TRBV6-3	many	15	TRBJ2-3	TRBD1	CASSDPGQVTDTQYF	TGTGCCAGCAGCGATCCGGGACAGGTCACAGATACGCAGTATTTT
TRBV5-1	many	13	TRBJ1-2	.	CASSLAEDYGYTF	TGCGCCAGCAGCTTGGCCGAGGACTATGGCTACACCTTC
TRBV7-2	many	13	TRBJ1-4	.	CASRAGTNEKLFF	TGTGCCAGCAGGGCAGGGACGAATGAAAAACTGTTTTTT
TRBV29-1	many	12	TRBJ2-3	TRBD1	CSVGQGLGTQYF	TGCAGCGTCGGACAGGGTTTGGGTACGCAGTATTTT
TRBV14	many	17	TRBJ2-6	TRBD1	CASSRRTGEAGANVLTF	TGTGCCAGCAGCCGAAGGACAGGGGAAGCTGGGGCCAACGTCCTGACTTTC
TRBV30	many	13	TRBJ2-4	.	CAWSEGNKNIQYF	TGTGCCTGGAGTGAAGGAAACAAAAACATTCAGTACTTC
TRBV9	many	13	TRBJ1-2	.	CASSERLTSGYTF	TGTGCCAGCAGTGAACGGTTGACGAGTGGCTACACCTTC
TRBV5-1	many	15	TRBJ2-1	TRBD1	CASSLAGTGYNEQFF	TGCGCCAGCAGCTTGGCCGGGACAGGTTACAATGAGCAGTTCTTC
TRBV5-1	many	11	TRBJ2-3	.	CASSLFATQYF	TGCGCCAGCAGCTTGTTTGCTACGCAGTATTTT
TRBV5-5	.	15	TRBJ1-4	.	CASSLNGGGDEKLFF	TGTGCCAGCAGCTTGAACGGAGGAGGAGATGAAAAACTGTTTTTT
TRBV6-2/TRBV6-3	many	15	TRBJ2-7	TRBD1	CASSYSTGADYEQYF	TGTGCCAGCAGTTACTCGACAGGGGCCGACTACGAGCAGTACTTC
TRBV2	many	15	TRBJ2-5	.	CASSYGVEYQETQYF	TGTGCCAGTTCTTATGGGGTCGAGTACCAAGAGACCCAGTACTTC
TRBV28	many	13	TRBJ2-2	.	CASSLGTSGELFF	TGTGCCAGCAGTCTCGGGACTTCAGGGGAGCTGTTTTTT
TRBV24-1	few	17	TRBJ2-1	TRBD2	CATSDPLAASSYNEQFF	TGTGCCACCAGTGACCCACTAGCGGCGAGCTCCTACAATGAGCAGTTCTTC
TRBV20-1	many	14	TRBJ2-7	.	CSARVPPNAYEQYF	TGCAGTGCTAGAGTCCCTCCTAACGCCTACGAGCAGTACTTC